This record looks at one TCR beta chain sequence and its context. Its target is not known. Measured with immunoSEQ multiplex PCR; TCRdb has only the in-frame clones, and not every one. Of about 150,000 clones listed, approximately 88% are singletons. The sample belongs to a study of cytomegalovirus exposure and HLA in healthy donors. Study conclusions and caveats: In vitro testing confirmed a few CMV-associated chains as specific for CMV antigens. The authors listed over 150 TCR beta chains as cytomegalovirus-associated. The classifier reportedly diagnosed cytomegalovirus status with high specificity and sensitivity.

The V and J ends lost 2 bases and 0 bases respectively, with 8 bases between them. Germline assignment: CDR1 SGHNT and CDR2 YENEEA. The CDR3 contains 15 residues. The TCR sequence derives from a woman aged 18 to 35 in good health and CMV-seropositive. The chain joins TRBV11-3 to TRBJ2-1; a possible D gene is TRBD1 (5 bases). Material for sequencing was PBMCs. The CDR3 nucleotides are TGTGCCAGCAGCTTACAGGGCAGCTCCTACAATGAGCAGTTCTTC. Encoded protein: CASSLQGSSYNEQFF. The complete variable domain, with remaining parts taken from reference TRBV11-3 and TRBJ2-1, reads EAGVVQSPRYKIIEKKQPVAFWCNPISGHNTLYWYLQNLGQGPELLIRYENEEAVDDSQLPKDRFSAERLKGVDSTLKIQPAELGDSAVYLCASSLQGSSYNEQFFGPGTRLTVL.